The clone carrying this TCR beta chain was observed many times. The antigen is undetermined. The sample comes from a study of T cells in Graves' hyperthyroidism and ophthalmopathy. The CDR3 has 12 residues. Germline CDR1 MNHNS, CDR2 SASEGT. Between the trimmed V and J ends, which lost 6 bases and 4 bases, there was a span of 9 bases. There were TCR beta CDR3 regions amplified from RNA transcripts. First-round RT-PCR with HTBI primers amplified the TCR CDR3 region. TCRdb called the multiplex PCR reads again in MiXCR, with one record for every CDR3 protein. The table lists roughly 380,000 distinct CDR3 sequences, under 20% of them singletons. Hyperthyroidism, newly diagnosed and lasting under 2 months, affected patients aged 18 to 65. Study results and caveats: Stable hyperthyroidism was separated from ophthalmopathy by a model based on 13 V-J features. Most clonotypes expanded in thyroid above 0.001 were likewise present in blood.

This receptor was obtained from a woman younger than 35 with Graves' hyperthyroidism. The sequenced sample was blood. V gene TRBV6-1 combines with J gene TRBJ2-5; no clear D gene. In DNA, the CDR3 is TGTGCCAGCAGAGGATCTCCAGAGACCCAGTACTTC. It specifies CASRGSPETQYF.